Below are 32 T cell receptor beta chains sequenced from a single sample in a study of early T cells in non-severe SARS-CoV-2 infection. In TCRdb, the 5' RACE reads were re-called with MiXCR into one record per CDR3 protein. The sample records around 32,000 distinct CDR3 sequences, about 5.7% being singletons. Sequencing was carried out using whole blood. The receptor set was obtained from an adult who was a healthcare worker with PCR-confirmed SARS-CoV-2 infection or an uninfected control (not recorded which).

The chain joins TRBV20-1 to TRBJ2-3; D could derive from TRBD1 or TRBD2 (5 bases each). V was cut by 6 bases and J by 7 bases, with 11 bases left in between. From germline, CDR1 is DFQATT and CDR2 SNEGSKA (reference sequence). The CDR3 totals 11 residues. Here the CDR3 DNA reads TGCAGTGCGGGGGTAACTTATACGCAGTATTTT. Its protein is CSAGVTYTQYF.

The sample holds many counts of this clonotype. The chain combines TRBV7-2 with TRBJ1-5, with 9 bases identical to TRBD1. Per the germline V gene, CDR1 is SGHTA and CDR2 is FQGNSA. V was pared by 2 bases and J by 4 bases, with 9 bases of the junction left unmatched. This CDR3 region has 17 residues. The CDR3 is CASSLRGGQGTNQPQHF. For the CDR3, the DNA is TGTGCCAGCAGCTTAAGGGGGGGACAGGGAACGAATCAGCCCCAGCATTTT.

This clonotype showed up many times. This chain uses TRBV5-1 with TRBJ2-1, with a possible D match to TRBD2 (6 bases). There are 14 residues in the CDR3. Germline CDR1 and CDR2: SGHRS and YFSETQ. Trimming stripped 5 bases from V and 4 bases from J, with 13 bases between. In DNA form, the CDR3 reads TGCGCCAGCAGGGGAGGCGGGGAGTACAATGAGCAGTTCTTC. Its translation: CASRGGGEYNEQFF.

The chain uses TRBV20-1 and TRBJ2-5; a weak D match, TRBD1 (6 bases). Trimming pared 6 bases from V and 1 base from J, leaving 21 bases between. CDR1 is DFQATT, CDR2 SNEGSKA, per germline (reference sequence). CDR3 length: 16 amino acids. This CDR3 is CSATGHLKISQETQYF. The CDR3 nucleotides are TGCAGTGCGACGGGACACCTAAAGATCTCCCAAGAGACCCAGTACTTC.

V is TRBV10-3 and J is TRBJ1-1; 10 bases map to TRBD1. Losses at the gene ends were 6 bases for V and 10 bases for J; bases not matched to a gene: 8. This CDR3 region has 13 residues. Germline CDR1 and CDR2: ENHRY and SYGVKD. DNA of the CDR3: TGTGCCATCAGAATGACAGGGGGCGATGGAGCTTTCTTT. Its translation is CAIRMTGGDGAFF.

This clonotype turned up a few times. The chain is built from TRBV28 and TRBJ2-4; D uncertain. Trimming took 6 bases from V and 7 from J, leaving 4 bases between them. The CDR3 is 10 amino acids. Germline values: CDR1 MDHEN, CDR2 SYDVKM. CDR3 in DNA: TGTGCCAGCAGCCATAACATTCAGTACTTC. This translates into CASSHNIQYF.

CDR3 DNA: TGTGCCAGTAGTATAGATCTGGGGGGTGAGCAGTTCTTC. Protein product: CASSIDLGGEQFF. The genes are TRBV19 and TRBJ2-1; weak D call: TRBD2 (6 bases). The CDR3 contains 13 residues. CDR1 LNHDA and CDR2 SQIVND come from the germline V gene (reference sequence). The germline V and J ends were trimmed by 0 bases and 9 bases, with 9 bases remaining between them. Together with reference TRBV19 and TRBJ2-1, the CDR3 gives the full variable domain: DGGITQSPKYLFRKEGQNVTLSCEQNLNHDAMYWYRQDPGQGLRLIYYSQIVNDFQKGDIAEGYSVSREKKESFPLTVTSAQKNPTAFYLCASSIDLGGEQFFGPGTRLTVL.

By share of the sample, this clonotype is medium-sized. V and J are TRBV9 and TRBJ1-1; 10 bases are shared with TRBD1. J gave up 4 bases and V 3 bases, and 0 bases lay outside the gene matches. Germline V gene lookup returns CDR1 SGDLS and CDR2 YYNGEE. This CDR3 has 13 amino acids. CDR3 residues: CASSGTGGTEAFF. The CDR3 nucleotides are TGTGCCAGCAGCGGGACAGGGGGCACTGAAGCTTTCTTT. The whole variable domain, remainder taken from reference TRBV9 and TRBJ1-1, is DSGVTQTPKHLITATGQRVTLRCSPRSGDLSVYWYQQSLDQGLQFLIQYYNGEERAKGNILERFSAQQFPDLHSELNLSSLELGDSALYFCASSGTGGTEAFFGQGTRLTVV.

This clonotype has ten or more counts. The chain employs TRBV7-2 and TRBJ1-1; D uncertain. CDR1 is SGHTA and CDR2 is FQGNSA in the germline V gene. There are 17 residues in the CDR3. Trimming removed 5 bases at V and 0 bases at J, with 19 bases between. CDR3 sequence: CASSLTSLILLNTEAFF. The CDR3 region has the DNA TGTGCCAGCAGCCTAACCAGTTTAATATTGCTGAACACTGAAGCTTTCTTT.

This clonotype was detected many times. The chain recombines TRBV7-6 with TRBJ2-5, with D unclear. The CDR3 is 12 amino acids. The ends were cut back, 5 bases at V and 4 bases at J, with 8 bases in the middle. Germline assignment: CDR1 SGHVS and CDR2 FNYEAQ. CDR3 sequence: CASSRPGETQYF. As DNA, the CDR3 is TGTGCCAGCAGCCGACCAGGAGAGACCCAGTACTTC. The complete variable domain, with remaining parts taken from reference TRBV7-6 and TRBJ2-5, reads GAGVSQSPRYKVTKRGQDVALRCDPISGHVSLYWYRQALGQGPEFLTYFNYEAQQDKSGLPNDRFSAERPEGSISTLTIQRTEQRDSAMYRCASSRPGETQYFGPGTRLLVL.

The rearrangement joins TRBV14 to TRBJ2-5, with 8 nucleotides matching TRBD2. Germline-derived CDR1 and CDR2 are SGHDN and FVKESK. Trimming cost V 1 base and J 0 bases; bases outside gene matches: 4. The CDR3 is made up of 16 amino acids. The DNA for the CDR3 is TGTGCCAGCAGCCAAGTCGAACTAGCGGACCAAGAGACCCAGTACTTC. Translated, it gives CASSQVELADQETQYF.

This clonotype was counted at least ten times. The rearrangement links TRBV6-2 or TRBV6-3 to TRBJ2-1; D is perhaps TRBD1 (5 bases). V was cut by 5 bases and J by 0 bases, with 8 bases left in between. The germline gives CDR1 MNHEY, CDR2 SVGEGT. The CDR3 is made up of 14 amino acids. DNA for the CDR3: TGTGCCAGCAGTCTTGACAGCTCCTACAATGAGCAGTTCTTC. This translates into CASSLDSSYNEQFF.

This clonotype came up many times. V gene TRBV7-2 combines with J gene TRBJ1-1; 7 nucleotides agree with TRBD1. V lost 5 bases and J lost 0; bases outside the gene matches: 9. The V gene's germline CDR1 is SGHTA and CDR2 FQGNSA. The CDR3 consists of 16 residues. For the CDR3, the DNA is TGTGCCAGCAGCCAGGACAGGATGAGGGTGAACACTGAAGCTTTCTTT. Its translation is CASSQDRMRVNTEAFF.

This clonotype was observed at least ten times. J is TRBJ2-2 and V is TRBV24-1; 8 bases line up with TRBD2. CDR1 KGHDR and CDR2 SFDVKD come from the germline V gene. With V trimmed by 0 bases and J by 1 base, 6 bases remained unmatched. CDR3 length equals 18 residues. The CDR3 nucleotides read TGTGCCACCAGTGATTTGCATGTGCGGGGGGAGAACACCGGGGAGCTGTTTTTT. Its translation: CATSDLHVRGENTGELFF.

In its sample, this clonotype was seen many times. The chain joins TRBV29-1 to TRBJ2-7; TRBD1 matches at 10 bases. Germline lookup yields CDR1 SQVTM and CDR2 ANQGSEA. Trimming cost V 7 bases and J 2 bases; bases outside gene matches: 17. CDR3 size: 17 residues. As DNA, the CDR3 is TGCAGCGCCCTGGTGGAGGGCTCGGGACAGGGGCCCTACGAGCAGTACTTC. Its translation: CSALVEGSGQGPYEQYF.

The J gene is TRBJ1-6, the V gene TRBV4-3; tentatively, D is TRBD1 (6 bases). The CDR3 contains 17 residues. V lost 0 bases, J lost 6 bases, and 15 bases lay in between. The germline V gene has CDR1 LGHNA and CDR2 YSLEER. The CDR3 here is CASSQDSRGSVNSPLHF. CDR3 bases: TGCGCCAGCAGCCAAGATTCGAGGGGGTCCGTTAATTCACCCCTCCACTTT.

This clonotype was counted ten times or more. The V call is TRBV6-5, the J call TRBJ2-7; D unresolved. The CDR3 contains 14 residues. Germline V gives CDR1 MNHEY, CDR2 SVGAGI. Trimming pared 5 bases from V and 7 bases from J, leaving 18 bases between. CDR3 DNA sequence: TGTGCCAGCAGTCCCACGATACCTACGGGTGAGCAGTACTTC. This translates into CASSPTIPTGEQYF.

This clonotype was seen repeatedly, ten times or more. The rearrangement joins TRBV12-3 or TRBV12-4 to TRBJ1-3; a possible D gene is TRBD1 (5 bases). The CDR3 extends over 14 amino acids. Between the trimmed V and J ends, which lost 5 bases and 4 bases, there was a span of 12 bases. This CDR3 is CASSAQGTGNTIYF. Here the CDR3 DNA reads TGTGCCAGCAGTGCCCAGGGAACAGGAAACACCATATATTTT.

This clonotype came up many times. CDR3 DNA sequence: TGTGCCAGCTCACTCACCCTTAAAAACATTCAGTACTTC. Protein: CASSLTLKNIQYF. The chain employs TRBV18 and TRBJ2-4; no definite D call. Trimming shortened V by 4 bases and J by 4 bases, and 8 bases separated the two germline ends. Per germline, CDR1 KGHSH and CDR2 LQKENI. CDR3 size: 13 residues.

This chain connects TRBV6-6 to TRBJ1-1; the match to TRBD1 covers 9 bases. The V gene's germline CDR1 is MNHNY and CDR2 SVGAGI (reference sequence). The trim removed 6 bases at V and 3 bases at J, leaving 8 bases unmatched. This CDR3 spans 15 amino acids. In DNA form, the CDR3 reads TGTGCCAGCAGCCGCGGGACAGGGAGGGACACTGAAGCTTTCTTT. Its protein is CASSRGTGRDTEAFF.

The sample holds many counts of this clonotype. This chain connects TRBV6-5 to TRBJ1-1, with 9 bases lining up with TRBD1. This CDR3 is built from 16 residues. Trimming cost V 4 bases and J 5 bases; bases outside gene matches: 11. The germline gives CDR1 MNHEY, CDR2 SVGAGI. The CDR3 region has the DNA TGTGCCAGCAGTTCCCCCGAACAGGGGGCCTGGACTGAAGCTTTCTTT. It yields the protein CASSSPEQGAWTEAFF.

In its sample, this clonotype was seen many times. This chain connects TRBV5-6 to TRBJ1-1; D gene uncertain. The CDR3 loop spans 15 amino acids. The ends were cut back, 2 bases at V and 5 bases at J, with 16 bases in the middle. Germline V gene lookup returns CDR1 SGHDT and CDR2 YYEEEE. The CDR3 DNA reads as TGTGCCAGCAGCTTTTTACTGGGAGAAGGGACTGAAGCTTTCTTT. Translated, it gives CASSFLLGEGTEAFF. The full variable domain, completed using reference TRBV5-6 and TRBJ1-1, is DAGVTQSPTHLIKTRGQQVTLRCSPKSGHDTVSWYQQALGQGPQFIFQYYEEEERQRGNFPDRFSGHQFPNYSSELNVNALLLGDSALYLCASSFLLGEGTEAFFGQGTRLTVV.

This clonotype was seen a few times. The chain combines TRBV18 with TRBJ1-1, with D possibly TRBD1 on 5 matching bases. The CDR3 has 13 residues. The V and J ends lost 8 bases and 1 base respectively, with 11 bases between them. The germline CDR1 and CDR2 sequences are KGHSH and LQKENI. The CDR3 reads CASTQQANTEAFF. For the CDR3, the DNA is TGTGCCAGCACACAACAGGCGAACACTGAAGCTTTCTTT. Full variable domain (missing parts from reference TRBV18 and TRBJ1-1): NAGVMQNPRHLVRRRGQEARLRCSPMKGHSHVYWYRQLPEEGLKFMVYLQKENIIDESGMPKERFSAEFPKEGPSILRIQQVVRGDSAAYFCASTQQANTEAFFGQGTRLTVV.

J is TRBJ1-2 and V is TRBV4-3; D is ambiguous. CDR3 length: 13 amino acids. From germline, CDR1 is LGHNA and CDR2 YSLEER. Trimming removed 1 base from V and 2 bases from J, with 5 bases in between. CDR3 in DNA: TGCGCCAGCAGCCAAGGCCAGAACTATGGCTACACCTTC. This translates into CASSQGQNYGYTF.

This clonotype has more than one count but fewer than ten. J is TRBJ2-7 and V is TRBV20-1; D is unclear. The CDR3 contains 13 residues. Looked up from germline, CDR1 is DFQATT and CDR2 is SNEGSKA (reference sequence). The V and J ends lost 4 bases and 0 bases respectively, with 10 bases between them. The CDR3, as DNA: TGCAGTGCTACGAATGACGGCTCCTACGAGCAGTACTTC. It specifies CSATNDGSYEQYF.

The chain recombines TRBV5-1 with TRBJ2-7; D perhaps matches TRBD1 (6 bases). CDR1 and CDR2 (germline): SGHRS, YFSETQ. The CDR3 runs to 19 residues. Trimming removed 1 base from V and 6 bases from J, with 29 bases in between. CDR3 region: CASSLKGLGAGSQGGEQYF. The CDR3 region has the DNA TGCGCCAGCAGCTTGAAGGGATTGGGGGCCGGCTCCCAAGGGGGCGAGCAGTACTTC.

In its sample, this clonotype was seen many times. The chain has TRBV4-2 and TRBJ1-6; TRBD1 is a possible D gene (5 bases). Between the trimmed V and J ends, which lost 0 bases and 6 bases, there was a span of 9 bases. This CDR3 comprises 15 residues. Germline V CDR1 and CDR2: LGHNA, YNFKEQ. The CDR3 here is CASSQDWGPNSPLHF. CDR3 nucleotide sequence: TGTGCCAGCAGCCAAGATTGGGGACCTAATTCACCCCTCCACTTT.

This clonotype was observed a handful of times. The chain couples TRBV4-2 to TRBJ2-3; 9 bases match TRBD1. The germline V gene encodes CDR1 LGHNA and CDR2 YNFKEQ. The CDR3 extends over 16 amino acids. V was pared by 3 bases and J by 2 bases, with 6 bases of the junction left unmatched. CDR3 protein: CASSQAGTGTTDTQYF. The CDR3 nucleotides read TGTGCCAGCAGCCAGGCCGGGACAGGGACCACAGATACGCAGTATTTT.

This clonotype was counted at least ten times. As DNA, the CDR3 is TGTGCCAGCAGCAAAGATAAGTTCTCTGGAAACACCATATATTTT. Its protein is CASSKDKFSGNTIYF. This chain connects TRBV21-1 to TRBJ1-3. TRBV21-1 is a known pseudogene. The CDR3 totals 15 residues.

At least ten counts were recorded for this clonotype. V and J are TRBV10-3 and TRBJ2-3; 7 nucleotides align to TRBD2. This CDR3 contains 16 residues. The germline V gene has CDR1 ENHRY and CDR2 SYGVKD. Trimming took 3 bases from V and 1 from J; bases not matched to a gene: 7. Written as DNA, the CDR3 is TGTGCCATCAGTGACTATTCGCTAGCGGGCACAGATACGCAGTATTTT. Encoded protein: CAISDYSLAGTDTQYF.

The sample holds many counts of this clonotype. The V call is TRBV29-1, the J call TRBJ2-3, with D possibly matching TRBD1 (6 bases). The V end was cut by 7 bases, the J end by 2 bases, with 16 bases between. CDR1 and CDR2 (germline): SQVTM, ANQGSEA. CDR3 length: 14 residues. Here the CDR3 DNA reads TGCAGCGCAGGGACACCTGATTTCACAGATACGCAGTATTTT. Translation gives CSAGTPDFTDTQYF.

This clonotype was seen ten or more times. The chain has TRBV5-7 and TRBJ2-5; D is ambiguous. TRBV5-7 is recorded as an ORF, its role being uncertain. V lost 0 bases and J 2 bases, leaving 14 bases between the germline ends. CDR3 length: 16 amino acids. The CDR3 nucleotides read TGTGCCAGCAGCTTGGAAAGGGAACCGTTTCAAGAGACCCAGTACTTC. This gives the protein CASSLEREPFQETQYF.